This T cell receptor beta chain was identified during a study of brain T cells in children with intractable seizures. Only cases whose brain tissue showed the highest T cell transcript signatures were sequenced. At least one anti-epileptic drug was given before surgery. Assay: immunoSEQ multiplex PCR; the TCRdb copy retains only in-frame clones and omits some. The table records 110,000 or so clones, 94% of them present only once. Findings of the study overall: Patients' HCMV serostatus was unknown; virus specificity rests on CDR3 similarity alone. Pre- and post-surgery blood differed in depth, so pre-surgery absences may be undersampling.

In regard to this clone: The antigen is undetermined.

Material: peripheral blood, obtained at surgery. The clonotype comes from a boy younger than two with hemimegalencephaly and intractable seizures.

The CDR3 sequence: CASSPPGQPNEKLFF. In nucleotides, the CDR3 is TGTGCCAGCTCACCACCGGGACAGCCAAATGAAAAACTGTTTTTT. The rearrangement uses TRBV18 and TRBJ1-4; 7 bases fit TRBD1. The CDR3 extends over 15 amino acids. Germline assignment: CDR1 KGHSH and CDR2 LQKENI. The V gene end was trimmed by 0 bases and the J gene end by 5 bases; junction bases not matched to a gene: 3.